This T cell receptor beta chain was recorded in a study of vaccination and CD4 T cells after COVID-19. On the study more broadly: The authors exposed cells to overlapping spike peptides derived from SARS-CoV-2, HCoV-NL63, HCoV-OC43 and HCoV-229E. Regarding the study as a whole: There was no significant change from about 20 to 38 median reactive clonotypes.

Comments on this clonotype: Antigen unknown.

Once obtained from cultured CD4+ T cells, the DNA was sequenced using the Oncomine TCR Beta short-read assay. Investigators obtained genomic DNA by extraction from cultured CD4+ T cells. TCRdb reanalysed the PCR reads using MiXCR and keeps one entry per CDR3 protein. The sample carries 10,000 to 15,000 distinct CDR3 sequences, approximately 69% recorded once. Specified treatment: 10-day PBMC culture with coronavirus spike peptide pools or control peptides (ViraFEST assay). The clonotype was recovered from a human donor who had recovered from COVID-19. Sequencing used CD4+ T cells from blood, cultured in vitro.

CDR3 sequence reads: CASSDRHNTGELFF. CDR3 coding DNA: TGTGCCAGCAGTGACAGACATAACACCGGGGAGCTGTTTTTT. This rearrangement joins TRBV6-4 to TRBJ2-2, with D uncertain. The CDR3 has 14 amino acids. Deletions cut 2 bases from V and 2 bases from J, with 6 bases between. CDR1 is MRHNA, CDR2 SNTAGT, per germline.